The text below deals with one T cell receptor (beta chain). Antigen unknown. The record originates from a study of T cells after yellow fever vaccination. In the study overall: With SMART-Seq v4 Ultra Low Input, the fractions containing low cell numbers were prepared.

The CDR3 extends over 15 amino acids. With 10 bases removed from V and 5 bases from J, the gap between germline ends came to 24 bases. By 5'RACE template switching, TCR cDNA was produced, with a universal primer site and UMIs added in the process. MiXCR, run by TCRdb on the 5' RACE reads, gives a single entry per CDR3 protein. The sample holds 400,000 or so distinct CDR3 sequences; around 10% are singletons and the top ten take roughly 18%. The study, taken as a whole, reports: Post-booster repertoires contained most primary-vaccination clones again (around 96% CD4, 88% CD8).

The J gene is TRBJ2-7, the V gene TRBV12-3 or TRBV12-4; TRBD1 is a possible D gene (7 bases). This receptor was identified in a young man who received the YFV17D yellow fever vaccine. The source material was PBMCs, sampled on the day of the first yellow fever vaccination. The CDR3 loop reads CANSRDSGHRNEQYF. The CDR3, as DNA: TGTGCCAACAGCCGGGACAGCGGGCATCGGAACGAGCAGTACTTC.